One and the same sample provided the 10 T cell receptor beta chains below, sequenced in a study of T-cell reconstitution after alpha-beta-depleted transplantation in children. It was with unique molecular identifiers that the TCRbeta library was prepared. TCRdb itself ran the PCR reads through MiXCR, one entry per CDR3 protein. The sample contains 200,000 to 250,000 distinct CDR3 sequences, approximately 10% of which appear only once. The sequencing here drew on PBMCs, taken before TCRalphabeta/CD19-depleted stem cell transplant. The receptors were sampled from a child in the first two years of life with acute myeloid leukemia, due to receive a stem cell transplant.

The chain joins TRBV28 to TRBJ2-1, with D unresolved. This CDR3 has 14 amino acids. Looked up from germline, CDR1 is MDHEN and CDR2 is SYDVKM. The V end was cut by 8 bases, the J end by 2 bases, with 13 bases between. The CDR3 coding sequence is TGTGCCAGCCGCATAGCAACTACCTACAATGAGCAGTTCTTC. It yields the protein CASRIATTYNEQFF.

This clonotype was picked up many times. The chain recombines TRBV7-2 with TRBJ1-1; D unclear. The CDR3 covers 12 residues. CDR1 is SGHTA, CDR2 FQGNSA, per germline. Trimming left V 5 bases short and J 5 bases short, with 9 bases between. The CDR3 is CASSATSTEAFF. As DNA, the CDR3 is TGTGCCAGCAGCGCCACTTCGACTGAAGCTTTCTTT.

This clonotype was detected ten times or more. The gene calls are TRBV18 and TRBJ2-2; 8 nucleotides align to TRBD1. In germline, CDR1 is KGHSH, CDR2 LQKENI. V dropped 2 bases and J dropped 3; count of bases not matched to a gene: 14. This CDR3 has 19 amino acids. The CDR3 bases are TGTGCCAGCTCACCAGGAGTATTGGGCGGGACAGGCTACACCGGGGAGCTGTTTTTT. It is translated as CASSPGVLGGTGYTGELFF. The variable domain in full, with the rest retrieved from reference TRBV18 and TRBJ2-2, is NAGVMQNPRHLVRRRGQEARLRCSPMKGHSHVYWYRQLPEEGLKFMVYLQKENIIDESGMPKERFSAEFPKEGPSILRIQQVVRGDSAAYFCASSPGVLGGTGYTGELFFGEGSRLTVL.

The chain combines TRBV28 with TRBJ2-1; perhaps TRBD2 as D (7 bases). The length of the CDR3 is 13 residues. Trimming cost V 7 bases and J 5 bases, with 12 bases left between them. Germline lookup yields CDR1 MDHEN and CDR2 SYDVKM. The chain's CDR3 is CASMTGGHNEQFF. As DNA, the CDR3 is TGTGCCAGCATGACGGGGGGCCACAATGAGCAGTTCTTC.

In regard to this clonotype: This may arise from a read error, as a much more abundant clone is one base away. The chain uses TRBV15 and TRBJ2-4; the D is unclear. The CDR3 has 14 amino acids. V dropped 7 bases and J dropped 6 bases, with 16 bases sitting between them. Germline V CDR1 and CDR2: LNHNV, YYDKDF (reference sequence). This chain's CDR3 is CATNTKRDSNIQYF. DNA for the CDR3: TGTGCCACCAACACCAAAAGGGATTCAAACATTCAGTACTTC.

Ten or more counts support this clonotype. The J gene is TRBJ1-1, the V gene TRBV10-2, with 9 positions matching TRBD1. This CDR3 is 15 amino acids long. From germline, CDR1 is WSHSY and CDR2 SAAADI. Germline trimming cut 6 bases from V and 8 bases from J; bases unmatched to any gene: 13. Here the CDR3 reads CASSEPGQGGPEAFF. Here the CDR3 DNA reads TGCGCCAGCAGCGAACCGGGACAGGGCGGCCCCGAAGCTTTCTTT.

This clonotype was picked up many times. The V and J genes are TRBV30 and TRBJ2-3; D is uncertain. Germline CDR1 and CDR2: GTSNPN and SVGIG (reference sequence). The CDR3 spans 12 residues. The V end was cut by 5 bases, the J end by 5 bases, with 11 bases between. CDR3 residues: CAWHTLEDTQYF. Written as DNA, the CDR3 is TGTGCCTGGCATACTCTCGAAGATACGCAGTATTTT.

The sample holds many counts of this clonotype. The V and J genes are TRBV29-1 and TRBJ2-3; D not resolved. The CDR3 has 13 residues. Per germline, CDR1 SQVTM and CDR2 ANQGSEA. Trimming cost V 4 bases and J 1 base, with 9 bases left between them. In DNA form, the CDR3 reads TGCAGCGTTGCCCATTGGGGCACAGATACGCAGTATTTT. Translated, it gives CSVAHWGTDTQYF.

This clonotype came up many times. V usage is TRBV9 and J usage is TRBJ2-1, with D maybe TRBD2 (5 bases). The CDR3 totals 13 residues. Germline values: CDR1 SGDLS, CDR2 YYNGEE. Deletions cut 2 bases from V and 9 bases from J, with 12 bases between. DNA of the CDR3: TGTGCCAGCAGCGTCCTCGGGGAGTCTGAGCAGTTCTTC. Its protein is CASSVLGESEQFF.

Ten or more counts support this clonotype. This chain joins TRBV12-3 or TRBV12-4 and TRBJ1-3; possibly TRBD1 for D (5 bases). The V end lost 6 bases, the J end lost 0 bases, and 12 bases lay between the germline ends. This CDR3 has 15 residues. CDR3 nucleotides: TGTGCCAGCAGACTAGGGGCCAGCTCTGGAAACACCATATATTTT. Protein sequence: CASRLGASSGNTIYF.